Ten or more counts support the clone carrying this T cell receptor beta chain. Its specificity is unknown. This record comes from a study of Graves' ophthalmopathy and Graves' hyperthyroidism. Study-level points and caveats: This model predicted ophthalmopathy progression (sensitivity roughly 64%, specificity 72% to 85%).

Trimming pared 3 bases from V and 0 bases from J, leaving 12 bases between. CDR3 length equals 15 residues. Per the germline V gene, CDR1 is SNHLY and CDR2 is FYNNEI. Scientists amplified the TCR beta CDR3 regions from RNA transcripts. HTBI-primed first-round RT-PCR preceded second-round multiplex PCR. One entry per CDR3 protein results from TCRdb running MiXCR on the multiplex PCR reads. The sample yields roughly 610,000 distinct CDR3 sequences, about a fifth seen once. The sequence was collected from a woman between 18 and 29 years old with stable Graves' hyperthyroidism. Some clones in this sample may be carry-over from other donors' samples. V is TRBV2 and J is TRBJ2-7; no clear D. Source material: peripheral blood. The CDR3 protein is CASSEWLVASYEQYF. The DNA of the CDR3 is TGTGCCAGCAGTGAGTGGCTAGTCGCCTCCTACGAGCAGTACTTC.